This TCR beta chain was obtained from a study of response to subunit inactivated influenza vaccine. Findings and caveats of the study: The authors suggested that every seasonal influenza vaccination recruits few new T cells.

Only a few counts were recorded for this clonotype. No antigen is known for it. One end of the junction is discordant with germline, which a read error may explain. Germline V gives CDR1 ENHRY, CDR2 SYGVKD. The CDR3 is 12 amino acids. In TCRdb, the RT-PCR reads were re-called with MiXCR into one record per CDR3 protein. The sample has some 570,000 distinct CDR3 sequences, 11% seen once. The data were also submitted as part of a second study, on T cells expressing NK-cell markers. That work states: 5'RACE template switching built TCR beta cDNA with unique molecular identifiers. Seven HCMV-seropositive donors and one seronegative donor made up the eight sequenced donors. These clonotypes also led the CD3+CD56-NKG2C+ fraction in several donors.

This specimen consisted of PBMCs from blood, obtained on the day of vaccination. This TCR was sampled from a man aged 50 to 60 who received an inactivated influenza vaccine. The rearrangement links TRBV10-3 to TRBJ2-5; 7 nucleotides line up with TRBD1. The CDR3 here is CASAGGQETQYF. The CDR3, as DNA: TGCGCTAGTGCAGGGGGCCAAGAGACCCAGTACTTC.